This paragraph reports one TCR beta chain. Its antigen has not been determined. Base qualities are not recorded, but no much larger clone differs from it by a single base. As encoded in the germline V gene, CDR1 is SGHRS while CDR2 is YFSETQ. V drops 4 bases and J drops 3 bases, leaving 13 bases in between. Taken from cysteine to phenylalanine, the CDR3 has 14 residues. Only the CDR3 DNA stays, 42 bases, in frame from base 1. This specimen's time point label, interpreted: baseline before first vaccination. Samples from vaccinated people were obtained from the UK trials COV001 and COV002, which included a single-blind randomized controlled phase 2/3 trial of AZD1222 (ChAdOx1 nCoV-19) in healthy adults. For TCRbeta chain sequencing, PBMC samples from trial participants were taken at day 0 and at day 28 after the second dose. The sample belongs to a study of T cell responses to AZD1222 COVID-19 vaccine (dated by TCRdb to the early 2020s). Context from the whole study: Because spike-specific TCR depth and breadth did not differ between the two schedules, AZD1222 recipients who got a second dose at roughly 4 weeks were pooled with those who got a second dose at roughly 12 weeks. TCR sequencing covered 233 trial participants: 207 given two doses of AZD1222 and some 25 given two doses of MenACWY control vaccine. Trial participants were enrolled by age into 18-55, 56-69 and 70-plus year subgroups, with 148, 28 and 57 TCR-sequenced participants respectively. The paper's findings and limits, for the study overall: Vaccine-associated CD4 TCRs spanned the whole spike protein, with dominant responses in regions 160-218 and 743-854. In the small 56-69-year group, the increase in depth fell short of significance, most likely because of low power. Participants were mostly white British, with more females than males. The authors suggested clonal diversity may have been underestimated. Conclusions about previously exposed vaccinees are limited because only five to seven AZD1222 recipients were SARS-CoV-2 seropositive at baseline. Reportedly, almost half of the unique spike-specific TCRs recognized epitopes lying outside the regions that are mutated in the B.1.351 and B.1.1.7 variants. No day 14 peak-response samples were available, so repertoires were characterized only after the peak T cell response. Spike-specific TCR breadth and depth rose significantly after two AZD1222 doses compared with day 0 and with MenACWY recipients.

The CDR3 regions of human TCRbeta chains were analyzed by immunosequencing. As for how the authors treated the data: TCRs in the repertoires were compared against a reference library of SARS-CoV-2-specific TCRs that had been generated with the MIRA antigen-specificity platform. Breadth was defined as the fraction of unique TCRs that were SARS-CoV-2-associated, and depth was defined as the fraction of total T cells that were SARS-CoV-2-associated. Using the MIRA data, each spike-specific TCR was assigned both to the spike region to which the TCR was reactive and to a CD4 or CD8 class. Log10-transformed breadth and depth values were compared by one-way ANOVA with Sidak's multiple comparisons tests. TCRdb mirrors the immuneACCESS table, restricted to in-frame sequences. Some clones are absent from its copies; in checked studies, under half trace to an unresolved V gene, and the reason for the others is unknown. The V and J calls and clone size are taken from that table; D and trimming were inferred from the DNA. This sample is represented by under 150,000 clones; approximately 92% of them were singletons. The top ten constitute 0.9% to 1.2% of the sample.

The receptor chain draws on TRBV5-1 and TRBJ1-1, with a weak D call of TRBD1 (6 bases match). The receptor was derived from an adult in good health. Sequencing was performed on peripheral blood, taken on day 0 of AZD1222 vaccination. The bases read TGCGCCAGCAGCCTGAGGGGGGATTACACTGAAGCTTTCTTT. Its coded protein is CASSLRGDYTEAFF. With all but the CDR3 taken from the reference TRBV5-1 and TRBJ1-1 genes, the full variable domain is: KAGVTQTPRYLIKTRGQQVTLSCSPISGHRSVSWYQQTPGQGLQFLFEYFSETQRNKGNFPGRFSGRQFSNSRSEMNVSTLELGDSALYLCASSLRGDYTEAFFGQGTRLTVV.